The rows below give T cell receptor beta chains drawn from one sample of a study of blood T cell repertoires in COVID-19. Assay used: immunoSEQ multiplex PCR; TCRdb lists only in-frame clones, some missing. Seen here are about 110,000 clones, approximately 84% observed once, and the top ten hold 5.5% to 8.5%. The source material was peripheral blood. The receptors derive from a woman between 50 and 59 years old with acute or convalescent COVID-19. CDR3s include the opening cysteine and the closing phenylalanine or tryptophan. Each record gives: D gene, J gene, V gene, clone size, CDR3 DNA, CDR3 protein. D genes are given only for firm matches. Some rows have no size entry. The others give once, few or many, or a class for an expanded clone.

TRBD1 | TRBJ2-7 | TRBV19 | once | TGTGCCAGTAGCTATTCCGGGACAGGAGCCTACGAGCAGTACTTC | CASSYSGTGAYEQYF
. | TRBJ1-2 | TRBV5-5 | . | TGTGCCAGCAGCCCCGGCGGAGTCTCGGGCTACACCTTC | CASSPGGVSGYTF
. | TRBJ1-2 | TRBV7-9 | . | TGTGCCAGCAGCTTAGGAGACTATGGCTACACCTTC | CASSLGDYGYTF
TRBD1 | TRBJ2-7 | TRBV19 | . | TGTGCCAGTAGTATAGCGACAGGGAATCTACGAGGGCAGTACTTC | CASSIATGNLRGQYF
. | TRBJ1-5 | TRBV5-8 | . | TGTGCCAGCAGTCTCGACGGGACTCAGCAGCCCCAGCATTTT | CASSLDGTQQPQHF
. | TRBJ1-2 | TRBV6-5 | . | TGTGCCAGCAGCCCCCTCGCGGGTTCTAACTATGGCTACACCTTC | CASSPLAGSNYGYTF
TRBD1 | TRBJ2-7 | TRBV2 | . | TGTGCCAGCAGTCCTCGACCGGGACAGCTACCCTACGAGCAGTACTTC | CASSPRPGQLPYEQYF
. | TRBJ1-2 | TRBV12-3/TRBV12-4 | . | TGTGCCAGCAGTTTAGACAGGAACTATGGCTACACCTTC | CASSLDRNYGYTF
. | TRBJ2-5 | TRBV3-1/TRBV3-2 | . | TGTGCCAGCAGCCAGAGGGATGAGACCCAGTACTTC | CASSQRDETQYF
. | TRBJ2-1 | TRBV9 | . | TGTGCCAGCAGCGCCGGGCCAGGGTATTACAATGAGCAGTTCTTC | CASSAGPGYYNEQFF
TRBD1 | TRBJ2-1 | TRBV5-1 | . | TGCGCCAGCAGCTTGGTACCGGGACAGGGTAACAATGAGCAGTTCTTC | CASSLVPGQGNNEQFF
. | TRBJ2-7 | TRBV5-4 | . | TGTGCCAGCAGCGCGCAGGGCCCCTACGAGCAGTACTTC | CASSAQGPYEQYF
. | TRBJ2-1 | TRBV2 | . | TGTGCCAGTCGGACTCAGACGGGCGGTGAGCAGTTCTTC | CASRTQTGGEQFF
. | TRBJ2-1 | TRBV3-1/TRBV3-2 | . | TGTGCCAGCAGCCAAATGACAGTACTGTACAATGAGCAGTTCTTC | CASSQMTVLYNEQFF
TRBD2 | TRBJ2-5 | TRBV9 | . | TGTGCCAGCAGCGTAGCTCGAAGCGGGGCCCAAGAGACCCAGTACTTC | CASSVARSGAQETQYF
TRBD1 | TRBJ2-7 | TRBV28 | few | TGTGCCAGCAGTTTTATGGACAGGGGTGACGAGCAGTACTTC | CASSFMDRGDEQYF
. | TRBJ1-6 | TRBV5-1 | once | TGCGCCAGCAGCACCCGGACTGGGTTGAGTTCACCCCTCCACTTT | CASSTRTGLSSPLHF
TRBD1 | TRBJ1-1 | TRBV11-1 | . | TGTGCCAGCAGCGCTTGGGACAGGGGGAACACTGAAGCTTTCTTT | CASSAWDRGNTEAFF
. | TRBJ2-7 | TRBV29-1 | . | TGCAGCGTTGCAAAATTGCGTTACACAGCCTACGAGCAGTACTTC | CSVAKLRYTAYEQYF
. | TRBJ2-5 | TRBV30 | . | TGTGCCTGGAGTGTAGGTAGCAAAGAGACCCAGTACTTC | CAWSVGSKETQYF
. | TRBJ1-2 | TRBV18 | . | TGTGCCAGCTCACCAGGGAGGGCGCTTGGGTATGGCTACACCTTC | CASSPGRALGYGYTF
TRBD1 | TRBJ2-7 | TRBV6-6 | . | TGTGCCAGCAGTTACTCGGACAGGGGGTCCTACGAGCAGTACTTC | CASSYSDRGSYEQYF
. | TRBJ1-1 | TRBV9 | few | TGTGCCAGCAGCGTAGGTACAGCGAACACTGAAGCTTTCTTT | CASSVGTANTEAFF
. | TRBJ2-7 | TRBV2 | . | TGTGCCAGCAGACCGGGGACAAATAAGCAGTACTTC | CASRPGTNKQYF
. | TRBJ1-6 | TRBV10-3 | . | TGTGCCATCAGTGAGGCAGGGAATTCACCCCTCCACTTT | CAISEAGNSPLHF
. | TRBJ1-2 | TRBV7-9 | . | TGTGCCAGCAGCTTTACAGATCTCCCGCTAATAACCTTC | CASSFTDLPLITF